The rows below give T cell receptor beta chains drawn from one sample of a study of control samples from healthy donors and cancer patients. This table comes from immunoSEQ multiplex PCR, and its TCRdb copy is limited to in-frame clones, with some not included. In the table there are about 86,000 clones, around nine tenths of which are singletons. The sequencing input was PBMCs. All receptors derive from a woman in her fifties or sixties with colorectal cancer. Each CDR3 is given with its conserved first and last residue. D genes are given only for firm matches. The size of a clone is reported for some rows only, either as once, few or many, or as a class for expanded clones.

j_call | clone_size | v_call | d_call | cdr3_aa | cdr3_nt
TRBJ2-2 | . | TRBV11-3 | . | CASGRRTANTGELFF | TGTGCCAGCGGACGACGGACAGCGAACACCGGGGAGCTGTTTTTT
TRBJ2-4 | . | TRBV13 | . | CASSLVRGEAKNIQYF | TGTGCCAGCAGCTTAGTCCGCGGGGAGGCCAAAAACATTCAGTACTTC
TRBJ1-1 | . | TRBV11-3 | . | CASSFPGSEAFF | TGTGCCAGCAGCTTCCCCGGGTCTGAAGCTTTCTTT
TRBJ2-3 | . | TRBV15 | TRBD2 | CATSSGLAGGPFYSTDTQYF | TGTGCCACCAGTTCTGGACTAGCGGGGGGGCCGTTTTACAGCACAGATACGCAGTATTTT
TRBJ1-4 | . | TRBV7-2 | . | CASSLENEKLFF | TGTGCCAGCAGCTTAGAAAATGAAAAACTGTTTTTT
TRBJ2-5 | once | TRBV3-1/TRBV3-2 | TRBD1 | CASSQGTGLETQYF | TGTGCCAGCAGCCAAGGGACAGGGCTTGAGACCCAGTACTTC
TRBJ1-4 | large | TRBV15 | . | CATSRGEEWEKLFF | TGTGCCACCAGCAGGGGGGAGGAATGGGAAAAACTGTTTTTT
TRBJ1-5 | . | TRBV7-2 | . | CASSSWTASNQPQHF | TGTGCCAGCAGCTCATGGACTGCCAGCAATCAGCCCCAGCATTTT
TRBJ2-3 | . | TRBV14 | TRBD2 | CASRISGGAGTQYF | TGTGCCAGCAGGATAAGCGGGGGGGCTGGTACGCAGTATTTT
TRBJ2-1 | . | TRBV2 | . | CASKGRTYNEQFF | TGTGCCAGCAAGGGCCGAACCTACAATGAGCAGTTCTTC
TRBJ2-1 | . | TRBV6-5 | TRBD2 | CASRLAGSSYNEQFF | TGTGCCAGCAGGCTAGCGGGGTCCTCCTACAATGAGCAGTTCTTC
TRBJ1-1 | once | TRBV27 | . | CASRRGTEAFF | TGTGCCAGCAGGAGGGGAACTGAAGCTTTCTTT
TRBJ1-4 | once | TRBV7-9 | TRBD1 | CASSLAGQTLDEKLFF | TGTGCCAGCAGCTTAGCGGGACAGACCCTAGATGAAAAACTGTTTTTT
TRBJ2-1 | . | TRBV9 | TRBD2 | CASSVGGLAVRNEQFF | TGTGCCAGCAGCGTAGGAGGACTAGCGGTGAGAAATGAGCAGTTCTTC
TRBJ1-4 | . | TRBV20-1 | . | CSAANGGKLFF | TGCAGTGCGGCTAACGGGGGAAAACTGTTTTTT
TRBJ2-5 | . | TRBV7-2 | . | CASSPGAQQETQYF | TGTGCCAGCAGCCCCGGGGCCCAGCAGGAGACCCAGTACTTC
TRBJ1-2 | . | TRBV19 | . | CASSPAGALYGYTF | TGTGCCAGTAGCCCTGCAGGGGCGCTCTATGGCTACACCTTC
TRBJ1-1 | . | TRBV30 | . | CAWSPVRAEAFF | TGTGCCTGGAGTCCCGTACGCGCTGAAGCTTTCTTT
TRBJ2-3 | . | TRBV7-2 | TRBD2 | CASSSGLAGRGTQYF | TGTGCCAGCAGCTCGGGACTAGCGGGACGGGGCACGCAGTATTTT
TRBJ1-1 | . | TRBV4-3 | . | CASSQDGYTEAFF | TGCGCCAGCAGCCAAGACGGGTACACTGAAGCTTTCTTT
TRBJ2-5 | . | TRBV24-1 | TRBD2 | CATSDGTIAFQETQYF | TGTGCCACCAGTGATGGGACTATCGCCTTCCAAGAGACCCAGTACTTC
TRBJ2-5 | once | TRBV15 | . | CATSRDYETQYF | TGTGCCACCAGCAGAGATTATGAGACCCAGTACTTC
TRBJ1-5 | . | TRBV6-5 | . | CASSPYGGQPQHF | TGTGCCAGCAGTCCCTATGGGGGTCAGCCCCAGCATTTT
TRBJ1-1 | . | TRBV30 | TRBD1 | CAWSVSPPMTGVAEAFF | TGTGCCTGGAGTGTAAGCCCCCCTATGACAGGGGTCGCTGAAGCTTTCTTT
TRBJ2-2 | . | TRBV30 | . | CAWSVRQFTGELFF | TGTGCCTGGAGTGTAAGACAGTTCACCGGGGAGCTGTTTTTT
TRBJ2-2 | . | TRBV28 | TRBD1 | CASSLWGQGTGELFF | TGTGCCAGCAGTTTGTGGGGACAGGGAACCGGGGAGCTGTTTTTT
TRBJ1-1 | . | TRBV18 | TRBD1 | CASSPQQGPPEAFF | TGTGCCAGCTCACCACAACAGGGGCCGCCTGAAGCTTTCTTT
TRBJ2-3 | . | TRBV7-3 | TRBD2 | CASSLTAGGSTDTQYF | TGTGCCAGCAGCTTAACGGCGGGGGGAAGCACAGATACGCAGTATTTT
TRBJ1-5 | . | TRBV30 | . | CAWSLYSSNQPQHF | TGTGCCTGGAGTTTATACAGTAGCAATCAGCCCCAGCATTTT
TRBJ1-4 | . | TRBV7-8 | . | CASSLLTTNEKLFF | TGTGCCAGCAGCCTACTGACAACTAATGAAAAACTGTTTTTT
TRBJ1-1 | . | TRBV9 | TRBD1 | CASRTGLANTEAFF | TGTGCCAGCAGGACAGGGTTGGCGAACACTGAAGCTTTCTTT
TRBJ2-2 | . | TRBV6-5 | . | CASSSTLYTGELFF | TGTGCCAGCAGTTCGACTCTCTACACCGGGGAGCTGTTTTTT
TRBJ1-6 | once | TRBV6-1 | . | CASSEIGGFPPLHF | TGTGCCAGCAGTGAAATAGGCGGGTTTCCACCCCTCCACTTT
TRBJ1-2 | few | TRBV27 | TRBD1 | CASSLSGQGTYGYTF | TGTGCCAGCAGTTTGTCGGGACAGGGGACCTATGGCTACACCTTC
TRBJ2-3 | . | TRBV7-9 | TRBD2 | CASSPALAGGPDTQYF | TGTGCCAGCAGCCCCGCACTAGCGGGGGGGCCGGATACGCAGTATTTT
TRBJ2-3 | . | TRBV2 | . | CASSEEVTQYF | TGTGCCAGCAGTGAAGAGGTTACGCAGTATTTT
TRBJ1-1 | . | TRBV7-2 | . | CASSLVSGRGNTEAFF | TGTGCCAGCAGCTTAGTTTCAGGACGGGGGAACACTGAAGCTTTCTTT
TRBJ2-5 | . | TRBV7-9 | . | CASSLGGLRQETQYF | TGTGCCAGCAGCTTAGGGGGACTCCGACAAGAGACCCAGTACTTC
TRBJ1-2 | . | TRBV5-5 | TRBD1 | CASSLEGTGGLVYGYTF | TGTGCCAGCAGCTTGGAGGGGACAGGGGGCTTAGTCTATGGCTACACCTTC
TRBJ1-5 | . | TRBV3-1/TRBV3-2 | . | CASSQEQGRQPQHF | TGTGCCAGCAGCCAAGAACAGGGCCGACAGCCCCAGCATTTT
TRBJ1-1 | . | TRBV6-5 | . | CASGAATGNTEAFF | TGTGCCAGCGGGGCTGCGACGGGGAACACTGAAGCTTTCTTT
TRBJ2-2 | . | TRBV18 | . | CASSPPNSQNTGELFF | TGTGCCAGCTCACCACCGAATAGCCAGAACACCGGGGAGCTGTTTTTT
TRBJ1-2 | . | TRBV6-5 | . | CASSLSGFAYGYTF | TGTGCCAGCAGTTTATCCGGGTTCGCCTATGGCTACACCTTC
TRBJ1-4 | . | TRBV7-2 | . | CASKITGSSEKLFF | TGTGCCAGCAAAATCACAGGGTCTAGTGAAAAACTGTTTTTT
TRBJ1-4 | once | TRBV5-6 | TRBD1 | CASSDRVGEKLFF | TGTGCCAGCAGCGACAGGGTAGGAGAAAAACTGTTTTTT
TRBJ1-3 | . | TRBV20-1 | . | CSASSGGNTIYF | TGCAGTGCTAGTTCGGGGGGAAACACCATATATTTT
TRBJ1-5 | . | TRBV12-3/TRBV12-4 | . | CASNVNDQPQHF | TGTGCCAGCAATGTCAACGACCAGCCCCAGCATTTT
TRBJ2-2 | . | TRBV18 | . | CASSPPGGLNTGELFF | TGTGCCAGCTCACCACCGGGGGGCCTGAACACCGGGGAGCTGTTTTTT
TRBJ2-5 | . | TRBV18 | TRBD1 | CASSEQGAQETQYF | TGTGCCAGCTCCGAACAGGGGGCTCAAGAGACCCAGTACTTC
TRBJ2-3 | . | TRBV9 | . | CASSVEGDPIADTQYF | TGTGCCAGCAGCGTAGAAGGGGACCCTATTGCAGATACGCAGTATTTT
TRBJ2-1 | once | TRBV6-5 | . | CASSGPLVNEQFF | TGTGCCAGCAGCGGCCCACTAGTCAATGAGCAGTTCTTC
TRBJ1-2 | . | TRBV18 | . | CASSPSQEIGYTF | TGTGCCAGCTCCCCATCACAGGAGATAGGCTACACCTTC
TRBJ2-1 | . | TRBV30 | . | CACRPPKVAASYNEQFF | TGTGCCTGTAGGCCTCCCAAGGTAGCGGCCTCCTACAATGAGCAGTTCTTC
TRBJ2-5 | . | TRBV6-5 | . | CASSYWGGAGETQYF | TGTGCCAGCAGTTACTGGGGGGGGGCGGGAGAGACCCAGTACTTC
TRBJ2-3 | . | TRBV7-2 | . | CASSGRGGADTQYF | TGTGCCAGCAGCGGCAGGGGGGGCGCAGATACGCAGTATTTT
TRBJ2-5 | . | TRBV2 | TRBD1 | CASRVRDRGLQETQYF | TGTGCCAGCAGGGTCCGGGACAGGGGGCTCCAAGAGACCCAGTACTTC
TRBJ2-1 | . | TRBV6-2/TRBV6-3 | . | CASSSDREDNEQFF | TGTGCCAGCAGTTCCGACAGGGAGGACAATGAGCAGTTCTTC
TRBJ2-1 | . | TRBV20-1 | . | CREPGDDEQFF | TGTAGGGAGCCAGGGGACGATGAGCAGTTCTTC
TRBJ1-2 | . | TRBV9 | . | CASSTRTELDYGYTF | TGTGCCAGCAGCACACGGACGGAATTAGACTATGGCTACACCTTC
TRBJ2-5 | once | TRBV6-5 | . | CASRLTQETQYF | TGTGCCAGTCGACTGACTCAAGAGACCCAGTACTTC